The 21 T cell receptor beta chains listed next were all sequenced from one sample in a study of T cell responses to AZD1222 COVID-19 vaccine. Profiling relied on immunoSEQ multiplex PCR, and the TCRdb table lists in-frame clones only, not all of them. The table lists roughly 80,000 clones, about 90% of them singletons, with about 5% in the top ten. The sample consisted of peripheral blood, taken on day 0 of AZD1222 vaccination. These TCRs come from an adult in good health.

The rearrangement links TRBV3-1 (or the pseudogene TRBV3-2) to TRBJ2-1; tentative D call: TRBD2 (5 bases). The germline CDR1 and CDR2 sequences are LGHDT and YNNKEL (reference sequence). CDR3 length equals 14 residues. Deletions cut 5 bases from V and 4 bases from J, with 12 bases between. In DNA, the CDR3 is TGTGCCAGCAGCTTCGAAGACTATTACAATGAGCAGTTCTTC. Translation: CASSFEDYYNEQFF.

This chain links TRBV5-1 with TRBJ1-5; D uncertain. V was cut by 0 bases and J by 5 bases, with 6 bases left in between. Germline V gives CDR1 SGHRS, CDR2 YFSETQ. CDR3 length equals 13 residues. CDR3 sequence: CASSLVPDQPQHF. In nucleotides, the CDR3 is TGCGCCAGCAGCTTGGTCCCGGATCAGCCCCAGCATTTT.

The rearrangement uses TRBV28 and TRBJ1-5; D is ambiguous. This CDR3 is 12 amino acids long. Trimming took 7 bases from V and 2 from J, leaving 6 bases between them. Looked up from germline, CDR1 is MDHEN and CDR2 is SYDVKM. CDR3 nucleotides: TGTGCCAGCAACCCGGGCAATCAGCCCCAGCATTTT. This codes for CASNPGNQPQHF.

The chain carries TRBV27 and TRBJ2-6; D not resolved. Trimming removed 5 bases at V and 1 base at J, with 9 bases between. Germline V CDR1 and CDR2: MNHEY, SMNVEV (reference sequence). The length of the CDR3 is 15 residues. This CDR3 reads CASSAGRSGANVLTF. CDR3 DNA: TGTGCCAGCAGTGCCGGACGATCTGGGGCCAACGTCCTGACTTTC.

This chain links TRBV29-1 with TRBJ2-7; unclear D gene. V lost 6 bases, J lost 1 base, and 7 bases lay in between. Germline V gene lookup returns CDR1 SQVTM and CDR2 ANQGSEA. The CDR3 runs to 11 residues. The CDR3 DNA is TGCAGCGTCTCCAGTTCCTACGAGCAGTACTTC. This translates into CSVSSSYEQYF.

CDR3 sequence reads: CASSLVWQGAGNQPQHF. In DNA, the CDR3 is TGTGCCAGCAGCTTAGTATGGCAGGGGGCAGGCAATCAGCCCCAGCATTTT. The V and J genes are TRBV7-9 and TRBJ1-5; 8 positions agree with TRBD1. From germline, CDR1 is SEHNR and CDR2 FQNEAQ (reference sequence). V trimming: 1 base; J trimming: 2 bases; junction bases outside the gene matches: 7. CDR3 size: 17 residues. Full variable domain (outside the CDR3, taken from reference TRBV7-9 and TRBJ1-5): DTGVSQNPRHKITKRGQNVTFRCDPISEHNRLYWYRQTLGQGPEFLTYFQNEAQLEKSRLLSDRFSAERPKGSFSTLEIQRTEQGDSAMYLCASSLVWQGAGNQPQHFGDGTRLSIL.

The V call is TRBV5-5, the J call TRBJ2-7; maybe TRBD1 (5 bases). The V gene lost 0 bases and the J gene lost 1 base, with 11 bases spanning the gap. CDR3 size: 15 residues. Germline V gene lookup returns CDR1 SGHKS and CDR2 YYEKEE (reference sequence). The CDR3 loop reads CASSLAGSMSYEQYF. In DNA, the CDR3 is TGTGCCAGCAGCTTGGCAGGGTCTATGTCCTACGAGCAGTACTTC.

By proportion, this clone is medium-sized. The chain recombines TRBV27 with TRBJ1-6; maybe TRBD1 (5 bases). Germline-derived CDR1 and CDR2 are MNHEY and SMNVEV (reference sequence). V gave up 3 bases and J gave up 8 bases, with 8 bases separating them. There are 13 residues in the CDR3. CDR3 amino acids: CASSFRDYSPLHF. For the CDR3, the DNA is TGTGCCAGCAGTTTCAGGGATTATTCACCCCTCCACTTT.

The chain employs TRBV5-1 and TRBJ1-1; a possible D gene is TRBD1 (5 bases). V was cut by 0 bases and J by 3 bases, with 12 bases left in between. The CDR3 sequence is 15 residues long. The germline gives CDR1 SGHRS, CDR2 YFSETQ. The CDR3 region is CASSLVGPEYTEAFF. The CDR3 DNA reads TGCGCCAGCAGCTTGGTGGGGCCTGAATACACTGAAGCTTTCTTT.

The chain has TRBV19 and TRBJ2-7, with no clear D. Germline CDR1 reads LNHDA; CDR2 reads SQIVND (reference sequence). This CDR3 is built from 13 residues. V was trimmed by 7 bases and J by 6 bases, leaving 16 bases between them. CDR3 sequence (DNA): TGTGCCAGTACGTCCTCGACGGTGGGCGAGCAGTACTTC. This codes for CASTSSTVGEQYF.

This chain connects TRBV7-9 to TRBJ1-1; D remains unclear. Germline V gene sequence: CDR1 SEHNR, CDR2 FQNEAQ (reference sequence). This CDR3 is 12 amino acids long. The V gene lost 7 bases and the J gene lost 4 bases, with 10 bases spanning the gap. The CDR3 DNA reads TGTGCCAGCACCCTAACGGGCACTGAAGCTTTCTTT. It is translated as CASTLTGTEAFF.

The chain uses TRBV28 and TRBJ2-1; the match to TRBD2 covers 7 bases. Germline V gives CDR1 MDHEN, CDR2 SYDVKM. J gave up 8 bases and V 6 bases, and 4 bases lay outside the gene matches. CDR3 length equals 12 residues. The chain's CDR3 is CASRWGGYEQFF. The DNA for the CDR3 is TGTGCCAGCAGGTGGGGGGGATATGAGCAGTTCTTC.

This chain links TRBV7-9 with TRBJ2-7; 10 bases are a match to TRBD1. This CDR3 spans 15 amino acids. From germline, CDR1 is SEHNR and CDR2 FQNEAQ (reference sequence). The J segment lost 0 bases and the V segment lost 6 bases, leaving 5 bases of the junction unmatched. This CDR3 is CASSPRTGGSYEQYF. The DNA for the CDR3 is TGTGCCAGCAGTCCACGGACAGGGGGCTCCTACGAGCAGTACTTC.

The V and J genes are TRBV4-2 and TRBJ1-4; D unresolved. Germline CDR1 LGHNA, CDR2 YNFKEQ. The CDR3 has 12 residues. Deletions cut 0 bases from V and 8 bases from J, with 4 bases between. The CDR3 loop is CASSQDREKLFF. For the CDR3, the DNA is TGTGCCAGCAGCCAAGATCGGGAAAAACTGTTTTTT.

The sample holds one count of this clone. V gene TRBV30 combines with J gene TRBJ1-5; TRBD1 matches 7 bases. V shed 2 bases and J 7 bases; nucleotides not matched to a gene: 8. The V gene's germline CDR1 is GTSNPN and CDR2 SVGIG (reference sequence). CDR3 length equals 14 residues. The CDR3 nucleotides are TGTGCCTGGAGTTACACAGGGGCGGGACAGCCCCAGCATTTT. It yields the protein CAWSYTGAGQPQHF.

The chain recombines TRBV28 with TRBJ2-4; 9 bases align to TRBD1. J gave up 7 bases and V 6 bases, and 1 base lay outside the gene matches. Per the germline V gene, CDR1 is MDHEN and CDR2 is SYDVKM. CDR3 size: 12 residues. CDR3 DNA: TGTGCCAGCAGGACAGGGGGGAACATTCAGTACTTC. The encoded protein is CASRTGGNIQYF. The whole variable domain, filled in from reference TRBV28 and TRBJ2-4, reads DVKVTQSSRYLVKRTGEKVFLECVQDMDHENMFWYRQDPGLGLRLIYFSYDVKMKEKGDIPEGYSVSREKKERFSLILESASTNQTSMYLCASRTGGNIQYFGAGTRLSVL.

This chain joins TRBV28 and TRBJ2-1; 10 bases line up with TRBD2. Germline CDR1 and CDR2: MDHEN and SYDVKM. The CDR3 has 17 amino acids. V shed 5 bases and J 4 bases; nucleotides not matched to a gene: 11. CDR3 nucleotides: TGTGCCAGCAGTCCCACTGCCGGGACTAGCGTATACAATGAGCAGTTCTTC. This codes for CASSPTAGTSVYNEQFF.

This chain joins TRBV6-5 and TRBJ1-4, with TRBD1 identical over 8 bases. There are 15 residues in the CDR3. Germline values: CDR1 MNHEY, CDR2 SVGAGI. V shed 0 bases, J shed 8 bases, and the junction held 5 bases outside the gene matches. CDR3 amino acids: CASSYSTGVKEKLFF. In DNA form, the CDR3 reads TGTGCCAGCAGTTACTCGACAGGGGTGAAAGAAAAACTGTTTTTT.

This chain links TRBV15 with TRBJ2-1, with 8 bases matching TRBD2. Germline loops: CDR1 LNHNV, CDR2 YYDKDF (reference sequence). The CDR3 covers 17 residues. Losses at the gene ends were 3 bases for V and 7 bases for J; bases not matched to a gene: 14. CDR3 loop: CATSRTFLAGESNEQFF. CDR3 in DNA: TGTGCCACCAGCAGGACATTTCTAGCGGGTGAGTCGAATGAGCAGTTCTTC. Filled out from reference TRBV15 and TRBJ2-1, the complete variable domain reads DAMVIQNPRYQVTQFGKPVTLSCSQTLNHNVMYWYQQKSSQAPKLLFHYYDKDFNNEADTPDNFQSRRPNTSFCFLDIRSPGLGDTAMYLCATSRTFLAGESNEQFFGPGTRLTVL.

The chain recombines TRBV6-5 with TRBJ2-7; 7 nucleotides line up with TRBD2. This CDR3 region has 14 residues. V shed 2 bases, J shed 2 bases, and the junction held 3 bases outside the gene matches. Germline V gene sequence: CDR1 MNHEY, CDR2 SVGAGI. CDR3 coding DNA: TGTGCCAGCAGTTACGCTAGCGGCGCCTACGAGCAGTACTTC. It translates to CASSYASGAYEQYF.

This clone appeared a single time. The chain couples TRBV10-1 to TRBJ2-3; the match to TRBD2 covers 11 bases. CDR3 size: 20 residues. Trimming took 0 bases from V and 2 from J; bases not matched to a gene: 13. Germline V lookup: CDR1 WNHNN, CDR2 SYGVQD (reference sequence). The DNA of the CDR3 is TGCGCCAGCAGTGAGTCGTGGTTTAGCGGGAGGGCCGGGAACACAGATACGCAGTATTTT. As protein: CASSESWFSGRAGNTDTQYF.